In this sample, the clone carrying this T cell receptor (beta chain) turned up a few times. One end of the junction fails to match germline, which may point to a read error. The data stem from a study of T-cell reconstitution after alpha-beta-depleted transplantation in children. The CDR3 consists of 17 residues. The germline CDR1 and CDR2 sequences are DFQATT and SNEGSKA (reference sequence). For TCRbeta, the library was prepared with unique molecular identifiers. Each CDR3 protein is one row after TCRdb ran MiXCR on the PCR reads. The data show 190,000 or so distinct CDR3 sequences, about 6.4% seen once.

The material was PBMCs from the stem cell graft donor, obtained from the stem cell graft. The sequence was collected from a human donor who donated a stem cell graft to a child with Wiskott-Aldrich syndrome. The V call is TRBV20-1, the J call TRBJ2-3; TRBD2 agrees at 7 bases. DNA for the CDR3: TGCTGTGCTAGAGGGGAGGGCCTTTCTATGTCCACAGATACGCAGTATTTT. This encodes CCARGEGLSMSTDTQYF.